This paragraph reports one T cell receptor (beta chain). Its target is unknown. CDR3 length: 21 residues. The V gene lost 2 bases and the J gene lost 3 bases, with 30 bases spanning the gap. CDR1 is MDHEN and CDR2 is SYDVKM in the germline V gene. The time point was: cycle 4 day 1 (C4D1), after about 6 weeks of nivolumab. With no exception, relapse followed autologous stem cell transplantation in all patients, and brentuximab vedotin exposure varied. These data come from a study of PD-1 blockade in classical Hodgkin lymphoma. Study in general: Nivolumab dosing for patients was 3 mg/kg, administered intravenously every 2 weeks. Study-level points and caveats: Repertoires differed for reasons still undefined, possibly disease activity or prior therapy. Complete responders had baseline diversity similar to newly diagnosed patients. Lower baseline TCR diversity was reported for newly diagnosed patients than for healthy donors.

Clones were sequenced by immunoSEQ multiplex PCR, and TCRdb holds only the in-frame ones, with some missing. The table includes 20,000 to 25,000 clones, 70% to 75% detected once. This clonotype originated in a human donor with classical Hodgkin lymphoma. The V and J genes are TRBV28 and TRBJ2-3; D ambiguous. The sequencing used peripheral blood mononuclear cells (PBMCs), collected before the fourth cycle of nivolumab. The CDR3: CASSLGVFGKTVGFVTDTQYF. In DNA form, the CDR3 reads TGTGCCAGCAGTTTAGGGGTATTTGGGAAAACGGTCGGGTTTGTAACAGATACGCAGTATTTT.